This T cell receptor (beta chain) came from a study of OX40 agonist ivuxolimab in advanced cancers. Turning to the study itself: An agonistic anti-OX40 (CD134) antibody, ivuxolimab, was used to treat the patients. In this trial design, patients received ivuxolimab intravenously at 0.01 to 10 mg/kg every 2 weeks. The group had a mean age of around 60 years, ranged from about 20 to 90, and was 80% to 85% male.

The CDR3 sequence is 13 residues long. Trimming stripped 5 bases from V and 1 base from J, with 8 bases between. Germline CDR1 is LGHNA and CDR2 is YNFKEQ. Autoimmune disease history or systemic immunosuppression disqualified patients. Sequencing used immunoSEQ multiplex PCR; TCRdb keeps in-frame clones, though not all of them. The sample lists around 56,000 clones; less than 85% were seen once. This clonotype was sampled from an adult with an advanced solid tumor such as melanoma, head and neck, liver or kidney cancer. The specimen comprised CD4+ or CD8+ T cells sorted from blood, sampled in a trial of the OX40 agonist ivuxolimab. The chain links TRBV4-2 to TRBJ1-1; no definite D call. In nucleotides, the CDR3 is TGTGCCAGCAGCGGATCTTGGAACACTGAAGCTTTCTTT. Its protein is CASSGSWNTEAFF.